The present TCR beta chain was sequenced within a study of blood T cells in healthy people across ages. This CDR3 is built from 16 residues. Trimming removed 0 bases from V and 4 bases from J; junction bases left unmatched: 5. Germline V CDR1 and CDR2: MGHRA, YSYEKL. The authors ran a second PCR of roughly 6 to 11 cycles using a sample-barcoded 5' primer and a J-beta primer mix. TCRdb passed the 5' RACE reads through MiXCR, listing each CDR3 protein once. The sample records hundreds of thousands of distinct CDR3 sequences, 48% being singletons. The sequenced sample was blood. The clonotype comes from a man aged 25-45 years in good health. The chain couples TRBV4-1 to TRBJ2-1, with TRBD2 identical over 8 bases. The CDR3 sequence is CASSQEPGGNYNEQFF. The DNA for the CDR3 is TGCGCCAGCAGCCAAGAACCGGGAGGGAATTACAATGAGCAGTTCTTC.